This entry describes one T cell receptor (beta chain). What it recognizes is unknown. These data belong to a study of T-cell memory formation after mild COVID-19. At the level of the study: TCR clusters largely stayed donor specific. Study-wide findings and caveats: Contracting clones localized mainly to CM and EM when CD4+ and mainly to EMRA when CD8+. The study detected some responding clones in pre-infection memory, suggesting cross-reactive memory joined.

Barcoded TCR alpha and TCR beta cDNA libraries with UMIs came from 5'RACE using constant-segment primers. TCRdb fed the 5' RACE reads into MiXCR, producing one record per CDR3 protein. Of 410,000 or so distinct CDR3 sequences listed, 20% to 30% are singletons. This CDR3 spans 17 amino acids. Trimming removed 1 base at V and 1 base at J, with 14 bases between. Germline CDR1 MGHRA, CDR2 YSYEKL. The sequence came from an adult woman who had mild COVID-19 (a few samples of this study predate the infection). Cell type and time point are not known. The sequenced material came from PBMCs or a T cell subset sorted from them (not recorded which). V is TRBV4-1 and J is TRBJ1-5; tentatively, D is TRBD1 (6 bases). Here the CDR3 DNA reads TGCGCCAGCAGCCAAGGACAGGACCTTTGGAGCAATCAGCCCCAGCATTTT. The encoded protein is CASSQGQDLWSNQPQHF.